A single sample is the source of the 25 T cell receptor beta chains below, sequenced in a study of control samples from healthy donors and cancer patients (dated by TCRdb to 2018 to 2020). Library preparation was by the immunoSEQ multiplex PCR assay. TCRdb took over this immuneACCESS table, retaining in-frame rearrangements with V and J assigned. Such tables are incomplete; in checked studies, under half of the missing clones stem from an unresolved V gene, and the remainder is unexplained. The sample table holds 150,000 to 200,000 clones, of which around 88% were seen once. In total, the top ten clones hold 1.5% to 2% of the sample. Sequenced material: blood. The receptors here all came from a man younger than 30 in good health.

The chain recombines TRBV7-8 with TRBJ2-7; tentatively, D is TRBD1 or TRBD2 (5 bases each). This CDR3 contains 14 residues. Per germline, CDR1 SGHVS and CDR2 FQNEAQ. Trimming pared 4 bases from V and 3 bases from J, leaving 13 bases between. The CDR3 region has the DNA TGTGCCAGCAGCTCGTCGGGACCTCTCTACGAGCAGTACTTC. Translating gives CASSSSGPLYEQYF.

This rearrangement joins TRBV9 to TRBJ2-7; weak D call: TRBD1 (5 bases). Germline CDR1 is SGDLS and CDR2 is YYNGEE. CDR3 length: 13 amino acids. V was clipped by 4 bases and J by 1 base, with 9 bases between them. In DNA form, the CDR3 reads TGTGCCAGCAGCCAGGCAGGGTCCTACGAGCAGTACTTC. It codes for CASSQAGSYEQYF.

The genes are TRBV9 and TRBJ1-2, with 12 bases lining up with TRBD1. V shed 4 bases and J 8 bases; nucleotides not matched to a gene: 12. CDR3 length: 16 amino acids. Looked up from germline, CDR1 is SGDLS and CDR2 is YYNGEE. CDR3 residues: CASSTHPGQGAGGYTF. CDR3 DNA sequence: TGTGCCAGCAGCACCCATCCGGGACAGGGGGCCGGGGGCTACACCTTC.

The J gene is TRBJ2-7, the V gene TRBV15; D may be TRBD1 (5 bases). CDR3 length: 14 amino acids. CDR1 and CDR2 (germline): LNHNV, YYDKDF (reference sequence). V lost 5 bases and J lost 3, with 14 bases in between. This chain's CDR3 is CATSEPTRVYEQYF. The DNA for the CDR3 is TGTGCCACCAGCGAACCGACCAGGGTCTACGAGCAGTACTTC.

CDR3 bases: TGTGCCAGCAGCAAAGATAGCGGGAGCTCCTACAATGAGCAGTTCTTC. Amino acid sequence: CASSKDSGSSYNEQFF. The V and J genes are TRBV7-2 and TRBJ2-1, with 9 bases fitting TRBD2. J lost 0 bases, V lost 5 bases, and 5 bases had no gene match. CDR1 is SGHTA and CDR2 is FQGNSA in the germline V gene. This CDR3 region has 16 residues.

The chain combines TRBV10-1 with TRBJ2-2, with TRBD2 matching 8 bases. The length of the CDR3 is 17 residues. Germline assignment: CDR1 WNHNN and CDR2 SYGVQD (reference sequence). Trimming took 0 bases from V and 1 from J; bases not matched to a gene: 4. This chain's CDR3 is CASSESSGGQNTGELFF. The CDR3 nucleotides are TGCGCCAGCAGTGAGTCGTCGGGGGGGCAGAACACCGGGGAGCTGTTTTTT.

J is TRBJ2-1 and V is TRBV2; TRBD2 matches 10 bases. CDR3 length equals 16 residues. Germline loops: CDR1 SNHLY, CDR2 FYNNEI. Trimming took 0 bases from V and 7 from J; bases not matched to a gene: 6. The CDR3 DNA sequence: TGTGCCAGCAGTGAAGCGCCGAGCGGGGGGGCGAATGAGCAGTTCTTC. Protein sequence: CASSEAPSGGANEQFF. The full variable domain, rest sourced from reference TRBV2 and TRBJ2-1, is EPEVTQTPSHQVTQMGQEVILRCVPISNHLYFYWYRQILGQKVEFLVSFYNNEISEKSEIFDDQFSVERPDGSNFTLKIRSTKLEDSAMYFCASSEAPSGGANEQFFGPGTRLTVL.

This clone was seen only a few times. This chain connects TRBV28 to TRBJ1-5; a weak D match, TRBD1 (6 bases). The CDR3 has 15 amino acids. V lost 7 bases, J lost 2 bases, and 15 bases lay in between. The germline V gene encodes CDR1 MDHEN and CDR2 SYDVKM. The CDR3 DNA reads TGTGCCAGCACCAAGGGGGGGGCGGGCAATCAGCCCCAGCATTTT. Protein product: CASTKGGAGNQPQHF.

J is TRBJ1-3 and V is TRBV29-1, with D unresolved. The CDR3 spans 15 residues. In germline, CDR1 is SQVTM, CDR2 ANQGSEA. The germline V and J ends were trimmed by 0 bases and 0 bases, with 9 bases remaining between them. CDR3 in DNA: TGCAGCGTTGAAGATCATCTAGCCTCTGGAAACACCATATATTTT. Its protein is CSVEDHLASGNTIYF.

CDR3 region: CASSPLPPGGSPLHF. The CDR3 DNA reads TGTGCCAGCTCACCACTTCCCCCTGGGGGTTCACCCCTCCACTTT. V usage is TRBV18 and J usage is TRBJ1-6; tentative D call: TRBD1 (5 bases). CDR1 is KGHSH, CDR2 LQKENI, per germline. This CDR3 has 15 amino acids. Trimming cost V 1 base and J 9 bases, with 13 bases left between them.

CDR3 sequence: CASSQVQGYEQYF. In DNA form, the CDR3 reads TGTGCCAGCAGCCAAGTTCAGGGCTACGAGCAGTACTTC. The chain combines TRBV4-2 with TRBJ2-7, with D tentatively TRBD1 (5 bases). The CDR3 is 13 amino acids. The V end lost 1 base, the J end lost 3 bases, and 7 bases lay between the germline ends. From germline, CDR1 is LGHNA and CDR2 YNFKEQ.

This clone was found once. The V call is TRBV6-6, the J call TRBJ1-1, with 7 bases aligning to TRBD1. The CDR3 spans 15 residues. Looked up from germline, CDR1 is MNHNY and CDR2 is SVGAGI (reference sequence). After removal of 7 bases from V and 4 bases from J, the junction contained 12 bases not matched to a gene. CDR3 nucleotide sequence: TGTGCCAGCACCGGAGGGGCAGGGGGACGCACTGAAGCTTTCTTT. Encoded protein: CASTGGAGGRTEAFF.

The chain combines TRBV6-5 with TRBJ1-1; D unresolved. The CDR3 spans 12 residues. Trimming pared 2 bases from V and 5 bases from J, leaving 6 bases between. The germline V gene encodes CDR1 MNHEY and CDR2 SVGAGI. The CDR3 is CASSYGTTEAFF. The CDR3 DNA sequence: TGTGCCAGCAGTTACGGTACGACTGAAGCTTTCTTT.

This sequence joins TRBV7-6 and TRBJ1-3, with 8 positions matching TRBD1. CDR1 SGHVS and CDR2 FNYEAQ come from the germline V gene. This CDR3 is 18 amino acids long. V dropped 5 bases and J dropped 3; count of bases not matched to a gene: 15. Here the CDR3 reads CASSPAPVTGAGGNTIYF. CDR3 sequence (DNA): TGTGCCAGCAGCCCAGCCCCCGTGACAGGGGCCGGTGGAAACACCATATATTTT. Together with reference TRBV7-6 and TRBJ1-3, the CDR3 gives the full variable domain: GAGVSQSPRYKVTKRGQDVALRCDPISGHVSLYWYRQALGQGPEFLTYFNYEAQQDKSGLPNDRFSAERPEGSISTLTIQRTEQRDSAMYRCASSPAPVTGAGGNTIYFGEGSWLTVV.

This chain joins TRBV6-1 and TRBJ1-3; the D is unclear. Trimming left V 4 bases short and J 0 bases short, with 19 bases between. The V gene's germline CDR1 is MNHNS and CDR2 SASEGT. The CDR3 consists of 18 residues. The CDR3 sequence is CASSARRLLMNSGNTIYF. In nucleotides, the CDR3 is TGTGCCAGCAGTGCTCGCCGACTCCTCATGAACTCTGGAAACACCATATATTTT.

This chain uses TRBV30 with TRBJ2-3; D possibly uses TRBD1 or TRBD2 (5 bases each). Germline loops: CDR1 GTSNPN, CDR2 SVGIG (reference sequence). With 8 bases removed from V and 6 bases from J, the gap between germline ends came to 21 bases. This CDR3 spans 14 amino acids. CDR3 nucleotides: TGTGCCCGGTCGGCAGGGACCAAGTCTGATACGCAGTATTTT. Residues: CARSAGTKSDTQYF.

The V gene is TRBV30, the J gene TRBJ2-7; tentatively, D is TRBD1 (7 bases). Germline V gene data show CDR1 as GTSNPN and CDR2 as SVGIG (reference sequence). The CDR3 is 15 residues long. The V gene lost 1 base and the J gene lost 2 bases, with 15 bases spanning the gap. Here the CDR3 reads CAWSAVQGGTYEQYF. In DNA, the CDR3 is TGTGCCTGGAGTGCCGTGCAGGGGGGCACCTACGAGCAGTACTTC.

This clone was counted once. V gene TRBV15 combines with J gene TRBJ2-1, with no clear D. Germline-derived CDR1 and CDR2 are LNHNV and YYDKDF (reference sequence). Trimming left V 1 base short and J 1 base short, with 8 bases between. The CDR3 is made up of 15 amino acids. This chain's CDR3 is CATSRGRKSYNEQFF. CDR3 in DNA: TGTGCCACCAGCAGAGGTCGGAAATCCTACAATGAGCAGTTCTTC.

The chain joins TRBV5-6 to TRBJ2-7; 8 bases map to TRBD1. CDR1 is SGHDT and CDR2 is YYEEEE in the germline V gene. Trimming cost V 1 base and J 6 bases; bases outside gene matches: 6. The CDR3 covers 14 residues. The CDR3 protein is CASSLRDRFGEQYF. DNA of the CDR3: TGTGCCAGCAGCTTGCGGGACAGGTTTGGCGAGCAGTACTTC.

The V and J genes are TRBV21-1 and TRBJ1-1; the table's D call, TRBD1, has no DNA check behind it. TRBV21-1 is a documented pseudogene. The CDR3 runs 17 residues. The CDR3 protein is CASSKEDRPRSDTEAFF. CDR3 in DNA: TGTGCCAGCAGCAAAGAGGACAGGCCCCGTTCGGACACTGAAGCTTTCTTT.

This clone showed up just once. This chain joins TRBV28 and TRBJ1-5; weak D call: TRBD1 (5 bases). Germline CDR1 reads MDHEN; CDR2 reads SYDVKM. Trimming removed 6 bases from V and 0 bases from J, with 24 bases in between. The CDR3 has 19 residues. For the CDR3, the DNA is TGTGCCAGCAGCCCAGGGCGGGGAGGGAGAAGATATAGCAATCAGCCCCAGCATTTT. It translates to CASSPGRGGRRYSNQPQHF.

The CDR3 sequence: CATSGDRDETQYF. The CDR3 DNA is TGTGCCACCAGCGGTGACAGGGACGAGACCCAGTACTTC. The V gene is TRBV15, the J gene TRBJ2-5, with 7 positions matching TRBD1. V lost 5 bases to trimming and J lost 5 bases; unmatched junction nucleotides: 5. CDR1 is LNHNV and CDR2 is YYDKDF in the germline V gene (reference sequence). The CDR3 is 13 residues long. Together with reference TRBV15 and TRBJ2-5, the CDR3 gives the full variable domain: DAMVIQNPRYQVTQFGKPVTLSCSQTLNHNVMYWYQQKSSQAPKLLFHYYDKDFNNEADTPDNFQSRRPNTSFCFLDIRSPGLGDTAMYLCATSGDRDETQYFGPGTRLLVL.

Only a few counts were recorded for this clone. The rearrangement uses TRBV5-6 and TRBJ2-5; 9 positions agree with TRBD1. The CDR3 has 15 residues. Germline V gene sequence: CDR1 SGHDT, CDR2 YYEEEE. The J segment lost 1 base and the V segment lost 4 bases, leaving 5 bases of the junction unmatched. This CDR3 is CASSQDRGPQETQYF. Written as DNA, the CDR3 is TGTGCCAGCAGCCAGGACAGGGGACCCCAAGAGACCCAGTACTTC.

This chain uses TRBV6-6 with TRBJ2-5; tentative D call: TRBD2 (5 bases). V was trimmed by 2 bases and J by 2 bases, leaving 12 bases between them. Per the germline V gene, CDR1 is MNHNY and CDR2 is SVGAGI (reference sequence). CDR3 length equals 15 residues. Here the CDR3 reads CASSYAEGPQETQYF. In DNA, the CDR3 is TGTGCCAGCAGTTACGCCGAGGGCCCGCAAGAGACCCAGTACTTC.

The V gene is TRBV29-1, the J gene TRBJ2-5; 7 nucleotides align to TRBD2. Germline CDR1 SQVTM, CDR2 ANQGSEA. CDR3 length: 15 residues. V lost 0 bases to trimming and J lost 3 bases; unmatched junction nucleotides: 7. The CDR3, as DNA: TGCAGCGTTGAAGAGCCTCGGGGGGTCAAAGAGACCCAGTACTTC. Protein product: CSVEEPRGVKETQYF. Full variable domain (remainder filled in from reference TRBV29-1 and TRBJ2-5): SAVISQKPSRDICQRGTSLTIQCQVDSQVTMMFWYRQQPGQSLTLIATANQGSEATYESGFVIDKFPISRPNLTFSTLTVSNMSPEDSSIYLCSVEEPRGVKETQYFGPGTRLLVL.